One and the same sample provided the 22 T cell receptor beta chains below, sequenced in a study of PD-L1 blockade in urothelial cancer. This sample's time point: pretreatment peripheral blood. Clones were read by immunoSEQ multiplex PCR, and TCRdb kept only the in-frame ones, dropping some. This table holds 45,000 or so clones, roughly 80% found once. Source: PBMCs, taken around atezolizumab (anti-PD-L1) treatment. All receptors come from a middle-aged man with urothelial cancer.

The chain couples TRBV28 to TRBJ1-5; possibly TRBD1 for D (6 bases). V dropped 3 bases and J dropped 11 bases, with 17 bases sitting between them. Germline values: CDR1 MDHEN, CDR2 SYDVKM. This CDR3 is 14 amino acids long. CDR3 bases: TGTGCCAGCAGTTTGGACATCCCCTCAGGGGCCCAGCATTTT. As protein: CASSLDIPSGAQHF.

This rearrangement joins TRBV9 to TRBJ2-3; D perhaps matches TRBD1 (7 bases). The CDR3 totals 14 residues. CDR1 and CDR2 from the germline V gene are SGDLS and YYNGEE. V shed 0 bases and J shed 4 bases, with 9 bases lying between them. The CDR3 DNA reads as TGTGCCAGCAGCGTAGGGAGGGGGCCAGATACGCAGTATTTT. Residues: CASSVGRGPDTQYF.

The genes are TRBV13 and TRBJ2-5, with D possibly TRBD2 on 6 matching bases. Germline assignment: CDR1 PRHDT and CDR2 FYEKMQ (reference sequence). V lost 5 bases and J 2 bases, leaving 9 bases between the germline ends. The CDR3 loop spans 13 amino acids. The CDR3 DNA reads as TGTGCCAGCAGCCCCCGGGGGCAAGAGACCCAGTACTTC. Protein: CASSPRGQETQYF. The full variable domain, rest sourced from reference TRBV13 and TRBJ2-5, is AAGVIQSPRHLIKEKRETATLKCYPIPRHDTVYWYQQGPGQDPQFLISFYEKMQSDKGSIPDRFSAQQFSDYHSELNMSSLELGDSALYFCASSPRGQETQYFGPGTRLLVL.

The chain combines TRBV7-2 with TRBJ2-7; 8 bases align to TRBD1. This CDR3 is 15 amino acids long. The germline V gene has CDR1 SGHTA and CDR2 FQGNSA. Losses at the gene ends were 3 bases for V and 6 bases for J; bases not matched to a gene: 10. DNA of the CDR3: TGTGCCAGCAGCTTGGACAGGGCGCTTAGGGGCGAGCAGTACTTC. This gives the protein CASSLDRALRGEQYF. The full variable domain, with the rest looked up from reference TRBV7-2 and TRBJ2-7, is GAGVSQSPSNKVTEKGKDVELRCDPISGHTALYWYRQSLGQGLEFLIYFQGNSAPDKSGLPSDRFSAERTGGSVSTLTIQRTQQEDSAVYLCASSLDRALRGEQYFGPGTRLTVT.

This clone came up a few times. The chain links TRBV2 to TRBJ1-2; TRBD1 matches 11 bases. In germline, CDR1 is SNHLY, CDR2 FYNNEI. V shed 7 bases, J shed 6 bases, and the junction held 10 bases outside the gene matches. The CDR3 totals 15 residues. The CDR3 DNA follows: TGTGCCAGCACTCCTAGGGACAGGGGGATTGATGGCTACACCTTC. The encoded protein is CASTPRDRGIDGYTF.

The chain carries TRBV28 and TRBJ1-2, with D perhaps TRBD1 (6 bases). Germline V gives CDR1 MDHEN, CDR2 SYDVKM. V was trimmed by 8 bases and J by 3 bases, leaving 13 bases between them. The CDR3 contains 13 residues. CDR3 in amino acids: CASGGATYYGYTF. The CDR3, as DNA: TGTGCCAGCGGGGGGGCTACATACTATGGCTACACCTTC.

This clone was observed a handful of times. This chain links TRBV2 with TRBJ1-2, with 8 nucleotides matching TRBD1. The CDR3 is 14 amino acids. Trimming removed 5 bases from V and 0 bases from J; junction bases left unmatched: 2. The germline CDR1 and CDR2 sequences are SNHLY and FYNNEI. CDR3: CASSRDRSNYGYTF. In DNA, the CDR3 is TGTGCCAGCAGTCGGGACAGGTCTAACTATGGCTACACCTTC. Complete variable domain (other parts from reference TRBV2 and TRBJ1-2): EPEVTQTPSHQVTQMGQEVILRCVPISNHLYFYWYRQILGQKVEFLVSFYNNEISEKSEIFDDQFSVERPDGSNFTLKIRSTKLEDSAMYFCASSRDRSNYGYTFGSGTRLTVV.

This rearrangement joins TRBV4-1 to TRBJ2-7, with a tentative D call TRBD2 (7 bases). Trimming took off 0 bases at V and 1 base at J, with 31 bases between the two ends. The CDR3 consists of 22 residues. Germline CDR1 reads MGHRA; CDR2 reads YSYEKL. The CDR3 sequence is CASSQEVDRGGRGGRGSYEQYF. DNA for the CDR3: TGCGCCAGCAGCCAAGAGGTCGATCGGGGCGGGAGAGGGGGGAGAGGATCCTACGAGCAGTACTTC.

This chain joins TRBV5-6 and TRBJ2-7; TRBD2 aligns across 8 bases. The CDR3 has 18 amino acids. V lost 4 bases, J lost 5 bases, and 20 bases stayed unmatched. Per the germline V gene, CDR1 is SGHDT and CDR2 is YYEEEE. CDR3 in DNA: TGTGCCAGCAGCATGAGGGGCCAGCCCGGGACTAGAAGTCACGAGCAGTACTTC. Its translation: CASSMRGQPGTRSHEQYF.

This chain links TRBV2 with TRBJ1-4, with D maybe TRBD1 (6 bases). The CDR3 length is 15 residues. Trimming shortened V by 3 bases and J by 4 bases, and 12 bases separated the two germline ends. From germline, CDR1 is SNHLY and CDR2 FYNNEI. The CDR3 bases are TGTGCCAGCAGTGAGCAGGGGACGGGTAATGAAAAACTGTTTTTT. This translates into CASSEQGTGNEKLFF.

CDR3 sequence: CASSLATTSDEQFF. The CDR3 bases are TGTGCCAGCAGCTTAGCGACTACTAGTGATGAGCAGTTCTTC. The chain is built from TRBV11-2 and TRBJ2-1; a weak D match, TRBD2 (5 bases). This CDR3 is 14 amino acids long. V lost 1 base to trimming and J lost 8 bases, with 12 bases between them. Looked up from germline, CDR1 is SGHAT and CDR2 is FQNNGV.

This chain's CDR3 is CASSTRQGMRIEAFF. The CDR3 DNA sequence: TGTGCCAGTAGTACCAGGCAGGGGATGCGGATTGAAGCTTTCTTT. The rearrangement links TRBV19 to TRBJ1-1, with D tentatively TRBD1 (6 bases). V gave up 4 bases and J gave up 7 bases, with 19 bases separating them. The V gene's germline CDR1 is LNHDA and CDR2 SQIVND (reference sequence). The CDR3 is made up of 15 amino acids.

J is TRBJ2-3 and V is TRBV10-3, with 7 bases aligning to TRBD2. The CDR3 is 17 residues long. J was trimmed by 3 bases and V by 2 bases; bases with no gene match: 11. The V gene's germline CDR1 is ENHRY and CDR2 SYGVKD. CDR3 sequence: CAISEAQGGRGTDTQYF. Written as DNA, the CDR3 is TGTGCCATCAGTGAGGCGCAGGGCGGGAGAGGTACAGATACGCAGTATTTT.

The chain uses TRBV28 and TRBJ2-1, with a weak D call TRBD2 (5 bases). This CDR3 contains 14 residues. V lost 3 bases to trimming and J lost 7 bases, with 13 bases between them. Germline CDR1 reads MDHEN; CDR2 reads SYDVKM. As DNA, the CDR3 is TGTGCCAGCAGTTTCTCGGGGAAAGGGAATGAGCAGTTCTTC. This translates into CASSFSGKGNEQFF.

V usage is TRBV5-8 and J usage is TRBJ1-5; the D gene is possibly TRBD1 (5 bases). CDR3 length: 15 residues. Germline-derived CDR1 and CDR2 are SGHTS and YDEGEE. Trimming removed 0 bases from V and 2 bases from J, with 9 bases in between. CDR3 residues: CASSLDPGGNQPQHF. The CDR3 DNA sequence: TGTGCCAGCAGCTTGGATCCGGGGGGCAATCAGCCCCAGCATTTT.

V usage is TRBV19 and J usage is TRBJ1-1; D ambiguous. This CDR3 contains 12 residues. Trimming removed 7 bases at V and 4 bases at J, with 10 bases between. The V gene's germline CDR1 is LNHDA and CDR2 SQIVND (reference sequence). CDR3 in amino acids: CASTRSGTEAFF. The CDR3 nucleotides are TGTGCCAGTACCAGGTCCGGCACTGAAGCTTTCTTT.

The chain couples TRBV21-1 to TRBJ1-4. TRBV21-1 is marked as a pseudogene. CDR3 length: 15 residues. The CDR3 DNA reads TGTGCCAGCAACCGGGGCGGGGAAACTAATGAAAAACTGTTTTTT. Its translation: CASNRGGETNEKLFF.

The chain joins TRBV12-5 to TRBJ1-5, with D possibly TRBD1 on 5 matching bases. Between the trimmed V and J ends, which lost 0 bases and 4 bases, there was a span of 16 bases. The CDR3 contains 17 residues. Germline lookup yields CDR1 LGHNT and CDR2 FRNRAP. CDR3 coding DNA: TGTGCTAGTGGTTTGGTACTTGGACCCGGGGGGAATCAGCCCCAGCATTTT. Translating it yields CASGLVLGPGGNQPQHF.

This rearrangement joins TRBV19 to TRBJ2-1, with D uncertain. Trimming took 7 bases from V and 7 from J, leaving 14 bases between them. Germline V CDR1 and CDR2: LNHDA, SQIVND (reference sequence). This CDR3 contains 13 residues. CDR3 sequence: CASMRLPSNEQFF. Written as DNA, the CDR3 is TGTGCCAGTATGCGGTTACCCTCTAATGAGCAGTTCTTC.

This clone was detected once. CDR3 protein: CASRAGGNTGELFF. The CDR3, as DNA: TGCGCCAGCAGGGCGGGAGGGAACACCGGGGAGCTGTTTTTT. This chain uses TRBV5-1 with TRBJ2-2, with 8 bases fitting TRBD2. Germline trimming cut 5 bases from V and 1 base from J; bases unmatched to any gene: 1. The CDR3 is made up of 14 amino acids. Per the germline V gene, CDR1 is SGHRS and CDR2 is YFSETQ.

The V gene is TRBV9, the J gene TRBJ2-5; 8 bases fit TRBD2. Trimming removed 9 bases from V and 2 bases from J; junction bases left unmatched: 15. Germline V gene lookup returns CDR1 SGDLS and CDR2 YYNGEE. This CDR3 has 16 residues. CDR3 residues: CATTPGAGGSQETQYF. The DNA for the CDR3 is TGTGCCACTACGCCCGGTGCGGGGGGTTCGCAAGAGACCCAGTACTTC.

V gene TRBV1 combines with J gene TRBJ2-7; TRBD2, the D gene given by the table, was not confirmed from the DNA. TRBV1 is an annotated pseudogene. This CDR3 comprises 14 residues. CDR3 bases: TGCACCAGCAGCCATGGAGGTCGATTCTACGAGCAGTACGTC. Its protein product is CTSSHGGRFYEQYV.